This TCR beta chain was obtained from a study of regulatory T cells in long-lasting Graves disease. Study-wide results and limits: Reduced TCR diversity was observed in persistent Graves' patients versus newly diagnosed patients.

According to the study, TCR beta libraries were built with iRepertoire HTBI primers and CDR3-region Arm-PCR. Authors' processing steps: Sequenced samples collectively carried under 75 TRBV and 11 to 15 TRBJ segments. One entry per CDR3 protein, called by TCRdb with MiXCR from the multiplex PCR reads. It is TCRdb's table, rather than the study itself, that gives the V and J calls and clone size. This repertoire shows hundreds of thousands of distinct CDR3 sequences, around 15% found once; its top ten account for about 10%. This clonotype has at least ten counts. Antigen: not known. As for time point: newly diagnosed GD, antithyroid drugs for less than 3 months. PBMCs provided the RNA from which the TCR library was made. Another study also made use of these data, one on T cells in Graves' hyperthyroidism and ophthalmopathy. That report notes: HTBI primers were employed in a first-round RT-PCR of the TCR CDR3. Most expanded thyroid clonotypes above 0.001 also appeared in blood.

Sequencing was performed on peripheral blood mononuclear cells (PBMCs), taken at new diagnosis, from a patient treated with antithyroid drugs. This TCR was sampled from a young woman with Graves disease.

CDR3 nucleotide sequence: TGTGCCAGCAGCTTAGCCTCGACAGCGAACACTGAAGCTTTCTTT. This translates into CASSLASTANTEAFF. The chain uses TRBV11-1 and TRBJ1-1, with a weak D call TRBD1 (5 bases). The CDR3 runs 15 residues. CDR1 is SGHAT, CDR2 FQDESV, per germline (reference sequence). Trimming shortened V by 0 bases and J by 1 base, and 9 bases separated the two germline ends.